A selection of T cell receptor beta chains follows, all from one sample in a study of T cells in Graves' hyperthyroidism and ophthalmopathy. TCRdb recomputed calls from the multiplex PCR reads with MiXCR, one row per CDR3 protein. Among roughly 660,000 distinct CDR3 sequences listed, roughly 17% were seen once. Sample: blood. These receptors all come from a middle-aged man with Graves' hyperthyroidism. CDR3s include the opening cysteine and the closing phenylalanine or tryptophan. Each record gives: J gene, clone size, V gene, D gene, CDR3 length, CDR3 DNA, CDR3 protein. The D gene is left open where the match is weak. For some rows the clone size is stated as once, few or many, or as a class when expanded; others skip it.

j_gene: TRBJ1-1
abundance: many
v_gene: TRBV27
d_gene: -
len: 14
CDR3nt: TGTGCCAGCAGTTTAAGGGGGGGGGTGACTGAAGCTTTCTTT
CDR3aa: CASSLRGGVTEAFF

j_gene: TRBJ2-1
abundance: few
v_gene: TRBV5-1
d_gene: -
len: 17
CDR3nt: TGCGCCAGCAGCCCCCTCGCAGGACAGATCTCCTACAATGAGCAGTTCTTC
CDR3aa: CASSPLAGQISYNEQFF

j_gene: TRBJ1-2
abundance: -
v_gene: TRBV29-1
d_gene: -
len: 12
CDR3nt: TGCAGCGTAGTCGGGACGGACTATGGCTACACCTTC
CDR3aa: CSVVGTDYGYTF

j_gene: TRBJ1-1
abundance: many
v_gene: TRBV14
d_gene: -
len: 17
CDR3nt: TGTGCCAGCAGCCAAGCGGTGTACCAGGGGCCCAACACTGAAGCTTTCTTT
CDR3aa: CASSQAVYQGPNTEAFF

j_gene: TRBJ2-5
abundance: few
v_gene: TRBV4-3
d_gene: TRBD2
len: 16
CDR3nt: TGCGCCAGCAGCGCCGGGACTAGCGGGAGCATAAAGACCCAGTACTTC
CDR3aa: CASSAGTSGSIKTQYF

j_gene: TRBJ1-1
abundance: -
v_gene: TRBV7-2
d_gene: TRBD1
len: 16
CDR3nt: TGTGCCAGCAGACGACAGGGGCAAGGGGAGAGCACTGAAGCTTTCTTT
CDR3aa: CASRRQGQGESTEAFF

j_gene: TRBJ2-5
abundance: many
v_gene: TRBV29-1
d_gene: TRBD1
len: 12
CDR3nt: TGCAGCGTTGAACGAGGGGGCGAGACCCAGTACTTC
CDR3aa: CSVERGGETQYF

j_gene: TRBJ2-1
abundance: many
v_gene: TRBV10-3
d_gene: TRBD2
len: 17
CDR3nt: TGTGCCATCGAGGAGGGGACTAGCGGGAGCTCCTACAATGAGCAGTTCTTC
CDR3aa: CAIEEGTSGSSYNEQFF

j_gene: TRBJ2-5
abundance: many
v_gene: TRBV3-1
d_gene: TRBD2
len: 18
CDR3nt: TGTACCAGCAGCCAAGATCCTACTAGCGGGAGATCCGGTGAGACCCAGTACTTC
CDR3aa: CTSSQDPTSGRSGETQYF

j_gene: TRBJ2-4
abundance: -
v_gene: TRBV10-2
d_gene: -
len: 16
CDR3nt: TGCGCCAGCAGTGAATTGGGGGCGCAGGCCAAAAACATTCAGTACTTC
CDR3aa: CASSELGAQAKNIQYF

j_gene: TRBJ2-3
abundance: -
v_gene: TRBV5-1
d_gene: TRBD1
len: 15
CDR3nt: TGCGTCAGCAGCTTGGGACAGACCAGCACAGATACGCAGTATTTT
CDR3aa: CVSSLGQTSTDTQYF

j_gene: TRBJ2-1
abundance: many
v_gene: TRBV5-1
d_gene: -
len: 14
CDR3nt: TGCGCCAGCAGTAATGGGAGCTCCTACAATGAGCAGTTCTTC
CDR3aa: CASSNGSSYNEQFF

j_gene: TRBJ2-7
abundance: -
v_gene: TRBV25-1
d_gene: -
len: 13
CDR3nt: TGTGCCAGCAGTGAGTTCAGCTCCTACGAGCAGTACTTC
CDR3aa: CASSEFSSYEQYF

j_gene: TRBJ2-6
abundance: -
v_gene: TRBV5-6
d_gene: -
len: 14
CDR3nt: TGTGCCAGCAGCTTGGGTCTCGGGGCCAACGTCCTGACTTTC
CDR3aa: CASSLGLGANVLTF

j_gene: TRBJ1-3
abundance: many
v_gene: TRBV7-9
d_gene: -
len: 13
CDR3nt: TGTGCCAGCAGCTTCTGGGAGGAAAACACCATATATTTT
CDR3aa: CASSFWEENTIYF

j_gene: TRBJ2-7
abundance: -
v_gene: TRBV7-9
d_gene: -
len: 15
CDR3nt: TGTGCCAGCAGCTTTGTGTATACGGAACCCTACGAGCAGTACTTC
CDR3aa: CASSFVYTEPYEQYF

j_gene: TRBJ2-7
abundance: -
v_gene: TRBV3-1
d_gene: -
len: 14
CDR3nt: TGTGCCAGCAGCCAAGGAGGGGCCGCGGGGGAGCAGTACTTC
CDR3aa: CASSQGGAAGEQYF

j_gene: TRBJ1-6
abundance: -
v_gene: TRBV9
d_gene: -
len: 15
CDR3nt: TGTGCCAGCAGCCCCTTCGGGACGGAGAATTCACCCCTCCACTTT
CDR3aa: CASSPFGTENSPLHF

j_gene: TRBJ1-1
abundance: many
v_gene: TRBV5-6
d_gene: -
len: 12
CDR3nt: TGTGCCAGCAGCTTTACCTGGACTGAAGCTTTCTTT
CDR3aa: CASSFTWTEAFF

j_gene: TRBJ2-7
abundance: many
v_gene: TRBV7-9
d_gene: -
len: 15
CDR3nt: TGTGCCAGCAGCTTAGGAAGCAGGATAGCTTACGAGCAGTACTTC
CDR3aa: CASSLGSRIAYEQYF

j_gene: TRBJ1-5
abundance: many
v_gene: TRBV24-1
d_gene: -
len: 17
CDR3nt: TGTGCCACCAGTGATGCGACAGATTCCTATAGCAATCAGCCCCAGCATTTT
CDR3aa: CATSDATDSYSNQPQHF

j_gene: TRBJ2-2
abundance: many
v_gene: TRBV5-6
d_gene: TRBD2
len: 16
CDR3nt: TGTGCCAGCAGCGGGATAGCGGGAGGAGGAACCGGGGAGCTGTTTTTT
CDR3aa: CASSGIAGGGTGELFF

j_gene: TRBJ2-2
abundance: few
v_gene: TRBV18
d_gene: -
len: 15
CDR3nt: TGTGCCAGCTCGCCGCAGCGTACGAACACCGGGGAGCTGTTTTTT
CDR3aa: CASSPQRTNTGELFF

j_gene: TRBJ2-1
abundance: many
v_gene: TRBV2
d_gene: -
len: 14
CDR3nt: TGTGCCAGCAGTTCACAGGGATCTAGGGGTGAGCAGTTCTTC
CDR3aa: CASSSQGSRGEQFF

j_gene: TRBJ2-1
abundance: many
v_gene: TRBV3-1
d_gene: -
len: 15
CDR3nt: TGTGCCAGCAGCCAATCAGGGTATAACTACAATGAGCAGTTCTTC
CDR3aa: CASSQSGYNYNEQFF

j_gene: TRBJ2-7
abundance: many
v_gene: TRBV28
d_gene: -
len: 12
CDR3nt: TGTGCCACCCGGGAGAACTCCTACGAGCAGTACTTC
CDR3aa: CATRENSYEQYF

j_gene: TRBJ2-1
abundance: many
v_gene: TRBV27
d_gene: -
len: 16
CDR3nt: TGTGCCAGCAGTTTATCTGGTATCAGCTCCTACAATGAGCAGTTCTTC
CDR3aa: CASSLSGISSYNEQFF